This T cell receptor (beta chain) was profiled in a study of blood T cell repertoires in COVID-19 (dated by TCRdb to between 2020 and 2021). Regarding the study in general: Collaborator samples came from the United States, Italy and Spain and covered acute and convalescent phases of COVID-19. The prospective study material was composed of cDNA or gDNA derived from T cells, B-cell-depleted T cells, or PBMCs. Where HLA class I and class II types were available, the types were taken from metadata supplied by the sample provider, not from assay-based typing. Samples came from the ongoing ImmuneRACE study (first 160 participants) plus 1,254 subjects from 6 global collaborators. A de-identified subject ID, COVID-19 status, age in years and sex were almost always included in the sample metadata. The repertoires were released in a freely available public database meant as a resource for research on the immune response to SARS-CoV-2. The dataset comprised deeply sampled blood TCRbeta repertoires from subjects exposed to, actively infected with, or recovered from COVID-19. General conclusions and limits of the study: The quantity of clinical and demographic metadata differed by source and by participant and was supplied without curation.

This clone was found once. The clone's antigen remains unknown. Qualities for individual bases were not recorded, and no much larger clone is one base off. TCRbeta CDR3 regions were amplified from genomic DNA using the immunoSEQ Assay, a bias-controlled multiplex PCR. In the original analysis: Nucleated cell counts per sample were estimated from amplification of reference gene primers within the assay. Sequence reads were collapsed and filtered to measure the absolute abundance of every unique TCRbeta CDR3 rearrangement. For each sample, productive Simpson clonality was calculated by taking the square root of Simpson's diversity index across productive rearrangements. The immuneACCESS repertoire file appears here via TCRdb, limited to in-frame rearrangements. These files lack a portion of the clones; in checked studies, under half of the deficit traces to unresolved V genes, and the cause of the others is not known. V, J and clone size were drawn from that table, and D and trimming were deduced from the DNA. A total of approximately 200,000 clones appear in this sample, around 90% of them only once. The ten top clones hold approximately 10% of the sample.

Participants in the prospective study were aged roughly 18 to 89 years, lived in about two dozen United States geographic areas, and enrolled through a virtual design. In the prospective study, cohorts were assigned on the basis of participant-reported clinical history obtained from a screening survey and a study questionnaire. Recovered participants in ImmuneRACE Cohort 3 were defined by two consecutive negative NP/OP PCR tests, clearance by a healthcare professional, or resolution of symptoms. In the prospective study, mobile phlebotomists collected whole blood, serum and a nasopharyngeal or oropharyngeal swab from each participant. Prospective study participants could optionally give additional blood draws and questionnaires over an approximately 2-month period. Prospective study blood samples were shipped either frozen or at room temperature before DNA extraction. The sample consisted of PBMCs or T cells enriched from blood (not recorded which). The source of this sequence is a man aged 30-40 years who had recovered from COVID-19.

The nucleotide sequence reads TGCGCCAGCAGTGAGACCTATACGGGTGCTGGGGCCAACGTCCTGACTTTC. The translation is CASSETYTGAGANVLTF. Here the chain combines TRBV10-1 and TRBJ2-6; the D gene remains uncertain. From a lookup of the germline V gene (reference sequence), CDR1 and CDR2 are WNHNN and SYGVQD. Trimming removed 2 bases from V and 2 bases from J, leaving 13 bases between the germline ends. The CDR3 holds 17 amino acids from the cysteine to the phenylalanine. The kept DNA is CDR3 alone, 51 bases in frame from the first base.